A single sample gave rise to the 15 T cell receptor beta chains below, sequenced in a study of T cell responses to AZD1222 COVID-19 vaccine. Sequenced by immunoSEQ multiplex PCR; TCRdb stores in-frame clones only, minus some. Among about 130,000 clones, less than 95% were seen once, and the ten largest hold roughly 7.2%. Material: peripheral blood, obtained on day 0 of AZD1222 vaccination. All receptors come from an adult in good health.

The chain couples TRBV16 to TRBJ1-2; unclear D gene. The V end was cut by 0 bases, the J end by 0 bases, with 11 bases between. Germline-derived CDR1 and CDR2 are KGHSY and FQNENV. The CDR3 has 16 amino acids. CDR3 nucleotides: TGTGCCAGCAGCCAATCACGAGCGAACTCTAACTATGGCTACACCTTC. It specifies CASSQSRANSNYGYTF.

The sample holds a few counts of this clone. The chain couples TRBV7-6 to TRBJ1-6, with a weak D call TRBD1 (5 bases). The CDR3 loop spans 15 amino acids. The V and J ends lost 0 bases and 7 bases respectively, with 10 bases between them. Per germline, CDR1 SGHVS and CDR2 FNYEAQ. The CDR3 region is CASSLALTENSPLHF. The CDR3 nucleotides read TGTGCCAGCAGCTTAGCATTGACAGAGAATTCACCCCTCCACTTT. The full variable domain, its missing parts supplied by reference TRBV7-6 and TRBJ1-6, is GAGVSQSPRYKVTKRGQDVALRCDPISGHVSLYWYRQALGQGPEFLTYFNYEAQQDKSGLPNDRFSAERPEGSISTLTIQRTEQRDSAMYRCASSLALTENSPLHFGNGTRLTVT.

A few counts support this clone. The CDR3 spells CASRSVSGLAGGPPDTQYF. The CDR3, as DNA: TGTGCCAGCAGGTCTGTTTCCGGACTAGCGGGGGGGCCCCCAGATACGCAGTATTTT. This chain connects TRBV7-9 to TRBJ2-3, with TRBD2 matching over 15 bases. Germline V gives CDR1 SEHNR, CDR2 FQNEAQ (reference sequence). V shed 6 bases, J shed 4 bases, and the junction held 14 bases outside the gene matches. The CDR3 extends over 19 amino acids.

CDR3 bases: TGTGCTAGAAAGGAGGGGTCCCTCCACTTT. It yields the protein CARKEGSLHF. The rearrangement joins TRBV12-5 to TRBJ1-6, with TRBD1 as a possible D gene (5 bases). The CDR3 contains 10 residues. Trimming cost V 9 bases and J 14 bases, with 11 bases left between them. Germline CDR1 LGHNT, CDR2 FRNRAP.

The chain employs TRBV29-1 and TRBJ1-5, with TRBD1 matching over 7 bases. Germline loops: CDR1 SQVTM, CDR2 ANQGSEA. With V trimmed by 6 bases and J by 5 bases, 4 bases remained unmatched. CDR3 size: 12 residues. CDR3 in DNA: TGCAGCGTGATAACAGGGGATCAGCCCCAGCATTTT. It is translated as CSVITGDQPQHF.

The chain recombines TRBV9 with TRBJ1-4; the match to TRBD1 covers 7 bases. The junction had 6 bases not matched to a gene; V was cut back by 3 bases and J by 7 bases. Per the germline V gene, CDR1 is SGDLS and CDR2 is YYNGEE. The CDR3 sequence is 14 residues long. This CDR3 is CASSATGSGEKLFF. DNA for the CDR3: TGTGCCAGCAGCGCGACAGGGTCGGGTGAAAAACTGTTTTTT.

The chain carries TRBV2 and TRBJ2-7, with 8 bases lining up with TRBD1. The CDR3 spans 15 residues. The germline CDR1 and CDR2 sequences are SNHLY and FYNNEI. Unmatched junction bases numbered 6, after V lost 5 bases and J lost 0 bases. The CDR3 spells CASSTDRGSSYEQYF. CDR3 DNA sequence: TGTGCCAGCAGTACCGACAGGGGAAGCTCCTACGAGCAGTACTTC.

The chain couples TRBV7-9 to TRBJ2-7; 7 nucleotides match TRBD1. Trimming took 5 bases from V and 6 from J; bases not matched to a gene: 13. The germline gives CDR1 SEHNR, CDR2 FQNEAQ (reference sequence). There are 15 residues in the CDR3. The DNA for the CDR3 is TGTGCCAGCAGCACGACAGACAGGGCAGGACGCGAGCAGTACTTC. Translating it yields CASSTTDRAGREQYF.

The V call is TRBV4-2, the J call TRBJ2-1; D gene unclear. This CDR3 is built from 13 residues. Germline-derived CDR1 and CDR2 are LGHNA and YNFKEQ. V was pared by 0 bases and J by 12 bases, with 12 bases between. CDR3 bases: TGTGCCAGCAGCCAAGATAAAGGCTCGACGCAGTTCTTC. Protein sequence: CASSQDKGSTQFF.

In its sample, this clone was seen a few times. The chain has TRBV3-1 (or the pseudogene TRBV3-2) and TRBJ1-3; D possibly corresponds to TRBD1 (6 bases). This CDR3 is 16 amino acids long. Per germline, CDR1 LGHDT and CDR2 YNNKEL (reference sequence). Trimming took 4 bases from V and 4 from J, leaving 17 bases between them. CDR3 DNA: TGTGCCAGCAGCCCATATTCGGGGGCTTCGGGAAACACCATATATTTT. Encoded protein: CASSPYSGASGNTIYF.

The CDR3 DNA sequence: TGTGCCAGCAGCCGAAACACCATATATTTT. As protein: CASSRNTIYF. V usage is TRBV7-9 and J usage is TRBJ1-3; D is ambiguous. V shed 5 bases and J shed 5 bases, with 1 base lying between them. Germline V gene sequence: CDR1 SEHNR, CDR2 FQNEAQ (reference sequence). The CDR3 contains 10 residues.

The chain joins TRBV7-9 to TRBJ2-3; no clear D gene. Germline CDR1 SEHNR, CDR2 FQNEAQ (reference sequence). The CDR3 contains 17 residues. V lost 4 bases, J lost 0 bases, and 17 bases lay in between. CDR3 sequence (DNA): TGTGCCAGCAGCTCCCCCATTGGGTCTTATAGCACAGATACGCAGTATTTT. Its translation is CASSSPIGSYSTDTQYF.

The chain recombines TRBV2 with TRBJ1-2; D gene ambiguous. The CDR3 extends over 13 amino acids. Trimming shortened V by 3 bases and J by 12 bases, and 17 bases separated the two germline ends. Germline V lookup: CDR1 SNHLY, CDR2 FYNNEI. CDR3 sequence: CASSEIPGKKHTF. CDR3 DNA sequence: TGTGCCAGCAGTGAGATCCCGGGAAAGAAGCACACCTTC.

The chain recombines TRBV4-2 with TRBJ2-4, with 7 bases aligning to TRBD2. This CDR3 comprises 16 residues. J gave up 1 base and V 8 bases, and 11 bases lay outside the gene matches. The germline V gene encodes CDR1 LGHNA and CDR2 YNFKEQ. The CDR3 protein is CASRTGTGGAKNIQYF. In DNA form, the CDR3 reads TGTGCCAGCCGGACCGGGACCGGGGGGGCCAAAAACATTCAGTACTTC.

The genes are TRBV11-2 and TRBJ2-7; maybe TRBD1 (5 bases). Trimming pared 2 bases from V and 1 base from J, leaving 15 bases between. In germline, CDR1 is SGHAT, CDR2 FQNNGV. The CDR3 sequence is 16 residues long. In nucleotides, the CDR3 is TGTGCCAGCAGCTTAAGACAAGGGGATCAATCCTACGAGCAGTACTTC. Its translation: CASSLRQGDQSYEQYF.